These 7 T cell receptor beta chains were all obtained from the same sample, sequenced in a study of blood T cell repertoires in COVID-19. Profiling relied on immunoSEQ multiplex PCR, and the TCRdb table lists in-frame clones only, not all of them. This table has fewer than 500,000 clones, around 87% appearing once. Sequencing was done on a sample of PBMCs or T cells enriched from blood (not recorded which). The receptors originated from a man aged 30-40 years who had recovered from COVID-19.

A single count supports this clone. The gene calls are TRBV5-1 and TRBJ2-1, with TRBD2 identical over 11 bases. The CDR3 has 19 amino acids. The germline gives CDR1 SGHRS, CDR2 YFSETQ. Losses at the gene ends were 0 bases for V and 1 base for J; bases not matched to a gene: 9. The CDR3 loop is CASSLALAGGSVSYNEQFF. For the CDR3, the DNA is TGCGCCAGCAGCTTGGCCCTAGCGGGGGGCTCGGTGTCCTACAATGAGCAGTTCTTC.

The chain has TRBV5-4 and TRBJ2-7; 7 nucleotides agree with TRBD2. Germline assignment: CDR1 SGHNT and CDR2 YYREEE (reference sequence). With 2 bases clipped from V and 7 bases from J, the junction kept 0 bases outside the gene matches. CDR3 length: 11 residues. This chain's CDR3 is CASSFGGEQYF. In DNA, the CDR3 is TGTGCCAGCAGCTTCGGGGGGGAGCAGTACTTC.

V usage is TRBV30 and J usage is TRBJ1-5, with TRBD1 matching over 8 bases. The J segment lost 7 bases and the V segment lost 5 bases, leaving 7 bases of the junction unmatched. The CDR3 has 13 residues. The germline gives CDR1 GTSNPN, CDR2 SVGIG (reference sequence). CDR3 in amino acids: CAWSQGEQQPQHF. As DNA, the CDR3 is TGTGCCTGGTCACAGGGGGAACAGCAGCCCCAGCATTTT.

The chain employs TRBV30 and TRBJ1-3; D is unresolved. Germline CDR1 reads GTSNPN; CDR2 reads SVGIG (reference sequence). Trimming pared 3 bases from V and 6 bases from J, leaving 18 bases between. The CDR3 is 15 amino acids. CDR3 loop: CAWRAVGFWKNTIYF. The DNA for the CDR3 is TGTGCCTGGAGGGCGGTTGGCTTCTGGAAAAACACCATATATTTT.

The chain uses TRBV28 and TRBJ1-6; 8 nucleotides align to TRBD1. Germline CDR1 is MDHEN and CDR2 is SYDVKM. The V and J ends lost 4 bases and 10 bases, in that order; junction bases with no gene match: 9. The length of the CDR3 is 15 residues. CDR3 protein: CASSSSTGAVSPLHF. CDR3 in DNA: TGTGCCAGCAGTTCCTCGACAGGGGCGGTCTCACCCCTCCACTTT.

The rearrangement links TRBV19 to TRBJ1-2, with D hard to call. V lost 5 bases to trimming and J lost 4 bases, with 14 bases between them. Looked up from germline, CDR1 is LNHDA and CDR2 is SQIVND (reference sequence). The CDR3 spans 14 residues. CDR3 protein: CASSLTYSGYGYTF. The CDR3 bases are TGTGCCAGTAGTCTTACCTATTCGGGCTATGGCTACACCTTC.

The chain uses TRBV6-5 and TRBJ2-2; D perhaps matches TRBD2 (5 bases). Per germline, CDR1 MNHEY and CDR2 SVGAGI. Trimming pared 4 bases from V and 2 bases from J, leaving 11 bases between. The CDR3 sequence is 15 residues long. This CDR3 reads CASSFMDFNTGELFF. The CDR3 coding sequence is TGTGCCAGCAGTTTCATGGACTTCAACACCGGGGAGCTGTTTTTT.